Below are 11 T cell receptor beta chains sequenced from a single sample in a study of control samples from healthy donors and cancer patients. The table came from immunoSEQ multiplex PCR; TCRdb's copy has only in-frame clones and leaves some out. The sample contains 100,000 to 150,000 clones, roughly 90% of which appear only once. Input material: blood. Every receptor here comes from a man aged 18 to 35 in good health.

CDR3 in amino acids: CASSQEGSYGYTF. The DNA for the CDR3 is TGTGCCAGCAGCCAAGAAGGCAGCTATGGCTACACCTTC. The V call is TRBV3-1 (or the pseudogene TRBV3-2), the J call TRBJ1-2; D not certain. Germline V CDR1 and CDR2: LGHDT, YNNKEL (reference sequence). The CDR3 spans 13 residues. The V end lost 0 bases, the J end lost 4 bases, and 6 bases lay between the germline ends.

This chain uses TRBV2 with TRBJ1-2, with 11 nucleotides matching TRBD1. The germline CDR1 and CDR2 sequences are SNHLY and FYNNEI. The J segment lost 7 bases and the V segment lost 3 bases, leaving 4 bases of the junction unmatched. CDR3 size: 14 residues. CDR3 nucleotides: TGTGCCAGCAGTGAGAGGACAGGGGGCCTTGGCTACACCTTC. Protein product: CASSERTGGLGYTF.

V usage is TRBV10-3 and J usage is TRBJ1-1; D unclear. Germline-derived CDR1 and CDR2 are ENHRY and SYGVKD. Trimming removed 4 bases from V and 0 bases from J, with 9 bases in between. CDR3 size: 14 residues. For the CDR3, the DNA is TGTGCCATCAGTGCTGCCGGAATGAACACTGAAGCTTTCTTT. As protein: CAISAAGMNTEAFF.

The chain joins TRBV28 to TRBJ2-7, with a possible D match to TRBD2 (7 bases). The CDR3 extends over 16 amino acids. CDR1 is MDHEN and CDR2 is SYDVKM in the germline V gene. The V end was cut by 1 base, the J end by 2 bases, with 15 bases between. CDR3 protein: CASSLLGGGTPYEQYF. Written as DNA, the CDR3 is TGTGCCAGCAGTTTATTGGGGGGAGGGACACCCTACGAGCAGTACTTC.

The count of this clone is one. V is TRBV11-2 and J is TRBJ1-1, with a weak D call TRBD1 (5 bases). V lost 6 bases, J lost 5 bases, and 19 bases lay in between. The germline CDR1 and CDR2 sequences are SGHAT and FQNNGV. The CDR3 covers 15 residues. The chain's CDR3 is CASSRYGGTGTEAFF. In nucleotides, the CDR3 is TGTGCCAGCAGTAGGTATGGGGGTACAGGAACTGAAGCTTTCTTT.

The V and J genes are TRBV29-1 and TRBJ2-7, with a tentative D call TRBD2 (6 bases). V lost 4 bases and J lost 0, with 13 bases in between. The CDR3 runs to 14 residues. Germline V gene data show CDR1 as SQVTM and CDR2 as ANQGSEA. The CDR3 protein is CSVVVAESSYEQYV. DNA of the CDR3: TGCAGCGTTGTGGTAGCGGAAAGCTCCTACGAGCAGTACGTC.

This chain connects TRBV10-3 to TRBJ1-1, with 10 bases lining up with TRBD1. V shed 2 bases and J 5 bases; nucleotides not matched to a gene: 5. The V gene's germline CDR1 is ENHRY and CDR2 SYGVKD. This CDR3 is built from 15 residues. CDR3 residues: CAISELGDRGTEAFF. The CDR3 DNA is TGTGCCATCAGTGAGCTCGGGGACAGGGGTACTGAAGCTTTCTTT.

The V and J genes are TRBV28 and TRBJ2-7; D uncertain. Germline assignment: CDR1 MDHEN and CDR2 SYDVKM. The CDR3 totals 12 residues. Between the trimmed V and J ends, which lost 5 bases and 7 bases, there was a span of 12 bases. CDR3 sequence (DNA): TGTGCCAGCAGTGCACGGACCAGGGAGCAGTACTTC. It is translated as CASSARTREQYF.

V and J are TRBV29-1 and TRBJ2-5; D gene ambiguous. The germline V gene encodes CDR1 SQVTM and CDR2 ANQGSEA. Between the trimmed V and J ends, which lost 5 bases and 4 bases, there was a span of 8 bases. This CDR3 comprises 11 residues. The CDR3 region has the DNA TGCAGCGTTCAACCAGGAGAGACCCAGTACTTC. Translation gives CSVQPGETQYF.

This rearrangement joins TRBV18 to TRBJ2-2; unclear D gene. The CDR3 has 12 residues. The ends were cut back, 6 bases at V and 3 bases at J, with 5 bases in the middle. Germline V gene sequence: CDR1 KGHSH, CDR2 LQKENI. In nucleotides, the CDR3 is TGTGCCAGCTCGGCCTACACCGGGGAGCTGTTTTTT. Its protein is CASSAYTGELFF.

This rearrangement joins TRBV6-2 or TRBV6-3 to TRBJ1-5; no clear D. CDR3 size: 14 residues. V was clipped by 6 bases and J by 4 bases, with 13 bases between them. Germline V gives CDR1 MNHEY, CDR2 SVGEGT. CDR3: CASSHGQENQPQHF. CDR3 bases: TGTGCCAGCAGCCACGGGCAGGAGAATCAGCCCCAGCATTTT.